The rows below give T cell receptor beta chains drawn from one sample of a study of shared clonotypes between healthy human individuals. Generated by immunoSEQ multiplex PCR, the TCRdb table keeps only in-frame clones and is missing some. The top ten hold approximately 0.44% of the sample, which has about 1.5 million clones, 95% to 99% seen once. The specimen was naive CD4+ T cells sorted from blood. The receptors were gathered from a man under 40 in good health. The CDR3 runs from the conserved cysteine through the conserved F or W. The order of the fields is D gene, V gene, CDR3 length, J gene, CDR3 DNA, CDR3 protein. A D gene is named only where the DNA matches it firmly.

TRBD2	TRBV7-2	13	TRBJ2-5	TGTGCCAGCAGCTCCCGGGGGGTGGTGACCCAGTACTTC	CASSSRGVVTQYF
.	TRBV21-1	14	TRBJ2-4	TGTGCCAGCAGCAAAGGCTGCCCGGAAAACATTCAGTACTTC	CASSKGCPENIQYF
.	TRBV30	13	TRBJ2-5	TGTGCCTGGAGTCGTGTGGAGGGGGAGACCCAGTACTTC	CAWSRVEGETQYF
TRBD2	TRBV7-2	18	TRBJ2-1	TGTGCCAGCAGCTTACCCCGGCGCGGGGGGAGCTCCTACAATGAGCAGTTCTTC	CASSLPRRGGSSYNEQFF
.	TRBV6-5	13	TRBJ2-5	TGTGCCAGCAGCGGACCGTACCAAGAGACCCAGTACTTC	CASSGPYQETQYF
TRBD2	TRBV2	15	TRBJ2-5	TGTGCCAGCAGTTCCCTAGCGGGAGGCCCAGAGACCCAGTACTTC	CASSSLAGGPETQYF
TRBD2	TRBV7-6	21	TRBJ2-1	TGTGCCAGCAGCTTTCCCAAGATAGTGACTGGAACTAGCGGGAGGGCCAATGAGCAGTTCTTC	CASSFPKIVTGTSGRANEQFF
TRBD2	TRBV25-1	14	TRBJ2-7	TGTGCCAGCAGCCCACTAGCGGGAAAATACGAGCAGTACTTC	CASSPLAGKYEQYF
.	TRBV27	17	TRBJ2-1	TGTGCCAGCAGTAACCAGCGACGGAGCCCATCCTACAATGAGCAGTTCTTC	CASSNQRRSPSYNEQFF
.	TRBV6-5	14	TRBJ2-5	TGTGCCAGCAGTTACTCGATCTTGGAACAGACCCAGTACTTC	CASSYSILEQTQYF
TRBD1	TRBV28	15	TRBJ1-5	TGTGCCAGCAGCACGCCTTCACAGGGGAATCAGCCCCAGCATTTT	CASSTPSQGNQPQHF
.	TRBV18	16	TRBJ2-3	TGTGCCAGCTCACCGACACCTAGCAGGGGCACAGATACGCAGTATTTT	CASSPTPSRGTDTQYF
.	TRBV6-5	15	TRBJ1-1	TGTGCCAGCAGTTACGCGGGAAAGAGGGACACTGAAGCTTTCTTT	CASSYAGKRDTEAFF
.	TRBV30	14	TRBJ2-1	TGTGCCTGGAGGGCCCTCGGGACGGGGGATGAGCAGTTCTTC	CAWRALGTGDEQFF
TRBD2	TRBV7-6	16	TRBJ2-7	TGTGCCAGCAGCTTAGCTCCGGGGGGTAGCTCCTACGAGCAGTACTTC	CASSLAPGGSSYEQYF
.	TRBV5-1	15	TRBJ2-1	TGCGCCAGCAGCCCGAAGGGACTCGACTACAATGAGCAGTTCTTC	CASSPKGLDYNEQFF
.	TRBV5-1	14	TRBJ1-1	TGCGCCAGCAGCCTGGAGCAGGGCATCACTGAAGCTTTCTTT	CASSLEQGITEAFF
.	TRBV7-2	13	TRBJ2-1	TGTGCCAGCAGCTTAGACAAGCGCAATGAGCAGTTCTTC	CASSLDKRNEQFF